The sequence of this T cell receptor (beta chain) was determined in a study of blood T cell repertoires in COVID-19. Unmatched junction bases numbered 2, after V lost 1 base and J lost 0 bases. This CDR3 contains 16 residues. CDR1 is KGHSH and CDR2 is LQKENI in the germline V gene. Some clones are missing from TCRdb's copy, which holds only in-frame ones; the method was immunoSEQ multiplex PCR. The sample has 180,000 or so clones; about 85% are singletons. The sequenced sample consisted of peripheral blood. The V and J genes are TRBV18 and TRBJ2-2; 7 bases agree with TRBD1. The origin of this receptor is a woman aged 55-75 years with acute or convalescent COVID-19. The DNA for the CDR3 is TGTGCCAGCTCACCACGGACAGGATCGAACACCGGGGAGCTGTTTTTT. This codes for CASSPRTGSNTGELFF.